This entry features one T cell receptor (beta chain) sequence. Coverage ceases 3 residues before the CDR3 finishes, and the germline J gene fills in the end. Some clones are missing from TCRdb's copy, which holds only in-frame ones; the method was immunoSEQ multiplex PCR. The sample has under 30,000 clones, and its top ten clones hold about 5.5%. Germline loops: CDR1 SGHAT, CDR2 FQDESV (reference sequence). This CDR3 contains 14 residues. This sample stems from a study of T cells in women clearing cervical HPV infection. Study in general: Controls gave blood once infection was undetectable; cases at lesion identification.

Sequenced input: blood buffy coat. The chain has TRBV11-1 and TRBJ2-3; D may be TRBD1 (5 bases). This clonotype was obtained from a woman aged 18 to 75 with a cervical HPV16 infection that either progressed to CIN3+ or cleared (not recorded which). The chain's CDR3 is CASSFEFRVETQYF. Partial CDR3 DNA: TGTGCCAGCAGCTTTGAGTTCAGGGTAGAGACG. Supplemented by reference TRBV11-1 and TRBJ2-3, the full variable domain reads EAEVAQSPRYKITEKSQAVAFWCDPISGHATLYWYRQILGQGPELLVQFQDESVVDDSQLPKDRFSAERLKGVDSTLKIQPAELGDSAMYLCASSFEFRVETQYFGPGTRLTVL.